The text below deals with one TCR beta chain. Its antigen is unknown. The sample is drawn from a study of shared clonotypes between healthy human individuals. Generated by immunoSEQ multiplex PCR, the TCRdb table keeps only in-frame clones and is missing some. The repertoire holds more than 2 million clones, with 85% to 95% as singletons. CDR3 length: 15 residues. Germline CDR1 is GTSNPN and CDR2 is SVGIG (reference sequence). After removal of 4 bases from V and 6 bases from J, the junction contained 9 bases not matched to a gene. The study's findings and limits: Represented genetic and exposure-history diversity was restricted by having few donors. Clonotype sharing among donors was expected to depend on sequencing depth.

The donor population consisted of healthy HIV-negative adults with no recent acute infections or vaccinations. Splitting of CD4+ cells produced CD45RA+ naive and CD45RA-negative memory subsets. The clonotype was recovered from a man younger than 35 in good health. Sequencing input: naive CD4+ T cells sorted from blood. The subset: CD45RA+ positively selected. The genes are TRBV30 and TRBJ1-6, with 7 bases matching TRBD1. The CDR3 spells CAWTFGGQSNSPLHF. The DNA for the CDR3 is TGTGCCTGGACTTTTGGGGGACAGTCTAATTCACCCCTCCACTTT.